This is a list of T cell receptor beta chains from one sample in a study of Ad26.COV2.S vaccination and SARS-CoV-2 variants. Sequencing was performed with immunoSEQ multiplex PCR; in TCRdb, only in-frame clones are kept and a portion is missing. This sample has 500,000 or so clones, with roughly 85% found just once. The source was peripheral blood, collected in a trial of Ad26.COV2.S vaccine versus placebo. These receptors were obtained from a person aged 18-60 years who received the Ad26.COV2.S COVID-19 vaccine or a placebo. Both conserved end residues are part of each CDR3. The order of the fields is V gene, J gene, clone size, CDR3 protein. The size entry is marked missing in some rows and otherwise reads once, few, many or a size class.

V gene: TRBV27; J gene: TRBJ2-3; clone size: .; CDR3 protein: CASSSPGTSKDTQYF
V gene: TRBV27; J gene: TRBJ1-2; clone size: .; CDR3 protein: CASSLQGAGAYDGYTF
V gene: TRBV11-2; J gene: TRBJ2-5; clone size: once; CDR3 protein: CASSPKGVVAGGRETQYF
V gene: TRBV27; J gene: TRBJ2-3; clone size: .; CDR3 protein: CASSSLGTSGTDTQYF
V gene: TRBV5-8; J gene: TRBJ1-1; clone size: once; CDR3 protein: CASSLGRRGNTEAFF
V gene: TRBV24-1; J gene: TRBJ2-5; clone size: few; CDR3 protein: CATSPTGLETQYF
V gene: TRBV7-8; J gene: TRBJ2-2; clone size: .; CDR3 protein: CASSLVGNTGELFF
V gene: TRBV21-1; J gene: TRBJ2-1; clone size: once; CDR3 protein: CASREGSRTGNEQFF
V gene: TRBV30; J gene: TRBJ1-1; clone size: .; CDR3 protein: CAWSVTGEAFF
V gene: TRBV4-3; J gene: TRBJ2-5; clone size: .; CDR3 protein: CASSQLSGGGETQYF
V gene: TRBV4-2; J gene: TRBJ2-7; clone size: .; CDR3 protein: CASSGRKGPGPYEQYF
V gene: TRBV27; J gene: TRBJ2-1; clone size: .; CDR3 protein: CASRRTGNSEQFF
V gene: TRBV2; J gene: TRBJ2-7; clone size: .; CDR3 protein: CASSEALRDRGRYF
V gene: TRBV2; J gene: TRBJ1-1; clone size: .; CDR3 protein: CASTSPGKAEAFF
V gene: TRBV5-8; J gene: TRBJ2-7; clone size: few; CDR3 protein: CASSLTGGFYEQYF
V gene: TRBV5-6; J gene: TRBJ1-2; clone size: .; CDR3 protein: CASSPRRTGYTF
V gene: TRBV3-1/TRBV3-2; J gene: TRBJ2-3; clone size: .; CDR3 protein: CASSPGTDTQYF
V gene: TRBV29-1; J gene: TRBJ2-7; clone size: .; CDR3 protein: CSVEDFDSPYEQYF
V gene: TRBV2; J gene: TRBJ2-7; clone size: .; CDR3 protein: CASSRDRSYEQYF
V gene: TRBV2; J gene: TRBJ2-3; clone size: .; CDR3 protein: CASSERGGWTDTQYF
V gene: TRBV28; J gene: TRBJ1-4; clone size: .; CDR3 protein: CASSTSLVGAPNEKLFF
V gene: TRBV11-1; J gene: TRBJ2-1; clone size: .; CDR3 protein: CASSLVGQGPYNEQFF
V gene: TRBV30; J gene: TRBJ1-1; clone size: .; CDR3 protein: CAWDRERGTEAFF
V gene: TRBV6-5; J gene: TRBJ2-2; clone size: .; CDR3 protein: CASRVNTGELFF
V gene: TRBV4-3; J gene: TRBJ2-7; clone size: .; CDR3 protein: CASSQDTFPRGQYF
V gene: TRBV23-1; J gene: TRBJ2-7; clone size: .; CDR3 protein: CASSQPREKVRDYEQYF